The following is a TCR beta chain sequence with its context. This entry is derived from a study of blood T cell repertoires in COVID-19. Across the study: Collection of acute and convalescent COVID-19 samples took place in the United States, Italy and Spain. The analysed material was cDNA or gDNA that came from T cells, B-cell-depleted T cells, or PBMCs.

In the study's own analysis: Reference gene primers were amplified, and this amplification served to estimate nucleated cell counts. Repertoires were generated with immunoSEQ multiplex PCR, while TCRdb's copy carries only in-frame clones and drops some. D and trimming come from the DNA, and the V and J calls and clone size come from that table. The sample contains 110,000 or so clones, about 88% of which appear only once. In germline, CDR1 is MGHRA, CDR2 YSYEKL. The CDR3 covers 17 residues. J gave up 4 bases and V 2 bases, and 7 bases lay outside the gene matches. The sample taken for sequencing was peripheral blood. This rearrangement joins TRBV4-1 to TRBJ2-1, with 11 bases aligning to TRBD2. The sequence was obtained from a man between 35 and 55 years old with acute or convalescent COVID-19. The CDR3 region has the DNA TGCGCCAGCAGCCAACGGTTTAGCGGGGGGGCATACAATGAGCAGTTCTTC. Translation: CASSQRFSGGAYNEQFF.